These T cell receptor beta chains were read from a single sample in a study of cytomegalovirus exposure and HLA in healthy donors. The table came from immunoSEQ multiplex PCR; TCRdb's copy has only in-frame clones and leaves some out. This table has 90,000 or so clones, roughly 74% appearing once. Sequences were obtained from PBMCs. Receptors were obtained from a woman aged 18-29 years in good health and CMV-seropositive. Both conserved end residues are part of each CDR3. The D gene is left open where the match is weak. Clone size is shown for a subset of rows, as once, few, many or a class of expanded clone.

d_gene: NA
abundance: NA
j_gene: TRBJ2-3
v_gene: TRBV5-1
CDR3nt: TGCGCCAGCAGCCCCGGGACAACTAGCACAGATACGCAGTATTTT
CDR3aa: CASSPGTTSTDTQYF

d_gene: TRBD2
abundance: NA
j_gene: TRBJ2-7
v_gene: TRBV27
CDR3nt: TGTGCCAGCAGTTTAAAGGGAGGGTCTCCCTACGAGCAGTACTTC
CDR3aa: CASSLKGGSPYEQYF

d_gene: TRBD1
abundance: NA
j_gene: TRBJ2-2
v_gene: TRBV6-6
CDR3nt: TGTGCCAGCAGTGGGCAGGGGGCGCGTACCGGGGAGCTGTTTTTT
CDR3aa: CASSGQGARTGELFF

d_gene: TRBD1
abundance: NA
j_gene: TRBJ2-6
v_gene: TRBV25-1
CDR3nt: TGTGCCAGCAGTGAGGACAGGCCTTTTGGGGCCAACGTCCTGACTTTC
CDR3aa: CASSEDRPFGANVLTF

d_gene: NA
abundance: NA
j_gene: TRBJ2-5
v_gene: TRBV7-9
CDR3nt: TGTGCCAGCATCCAAAGTGGGCAGGAGACCCAGTACTTC
CDR3aa: CASIQSGQETQYF

d_gene: TRBD2
abundance: NA
j_gene: TRBJ2-7
v_gene: TRBV9
CDR3nt: TGTGCCAGCAGCGTAGACGGGGGGTCCTACGAGCAGTACTTC
CDR3aa: CASSVDGGSYEQYF

d_gene: TRBD1
abundance: few
j_gene: TRBJ1-2
v_gene: TRBV18
CDR3nt: TGTGCCAGCTCACCCGGGACAGTCTATGGCTACACCTTC
CDR3aa: CASSPGTVYGYTF

d_gene: NA
abundance: few
j_gene: TRBJ1-5
v_gene: TRBV13
CDR3nt: TGTGCCAGCAGCAACAGAAATAGCAATCAGCCCCAGCATTTT
CDR3aa: CASSNRNSNQPQHF

d_gene: TRBD1
abundance: NA
j_gene: TRBJ1-5
v_gene: TRBV7-6
CDR3nt: TGTGCCAGCAGCATACTCCCGGGACAGGGGGCGAATTACAATCAGCCCCAGCATTTT
CDR3aa: CASSILPGQGANYNQPQHF

d_gene: TRBD1
abundance: few
j_gene: TRBJ2-2
v_gene: TRBV15
CDR3nt: TGTGCCACCAGCAGCGTACAGGGGGCGCGGGGCACCGGGGAGCTGTTTTTT
CDR3aa: CATSSVQGARGTGELFF

d_gene: NA
abundance: NA
j_gene: TRBJ1-3
v_gene: TRBV5-6
CDR3nt: TGTGCCAGCAGCCAACTGGGCAGGGGTCCCTCTATCTCTGGAAACACCATATATTTT
CDR3aa: CASSQLGRGPSISGNTIYF

d_gene: TRBD1
abundance: once
j_gene: TRBJ2-1
v_gene: TRBV7-3
CDR3nt: TGTGCCAGCAGCCCGGGACAGGTTACCAATGAGCAGTTCTTC
CDR3aa: CASSPGQVTNEQFF

d_gene: TRBD1
abundance: NA
j_gene: TRBJ1-1
v_gene: TRBV7-8
CDR3nt: TGTGCCAGCAGCTCTCGCCAGACAGGGTTGTCTGAAGCTTTCTTT
CDR3aa: CASSSRQTGLSEAFF

d_gene: TRBD2
abundance: few
j_gene: TRBJ2-7
v_gene: TRBV7-8
CDR3nt: TGTGCCAGCAGCTTAAGCGGGGGGCCCTCCTACGAGCAGTACTTC
CDR3aa: CASSLSGGPSYEQYF

d_gene: TRBD2
abundance: once
j_gene: TRBJ2-1
v_gene: TRBV4-2
CDR3nt: TGTGCCAGCAGCCAAGATCCCCCGGGGGGGCCAGTCTATGAGCAGTTCTTC
CDR3aa: CASSQDPPGGPVYEQFF

d_gene: NA
abundance: NA
j_gene: TRBJ1-5
v_gene: TRBV18
CDR3nt: TGTGCCAGCTCCTCAGGGTCCAGCCAGCCCCAGCATTTT
CDR3aa: CASSSGSSQPQHF

d_gene: NA
abundance: few
j_gene: TRBJ1-2
v_gene: TRBV4-1
CDR3nt: TGCGCCAGCAGCCAAGGGTTCCAGGTCAACTATGGCTACACCTTC
CDR3aa: CASSQGFQVNYGYTF

d_gene: TRBD2
abundance: NA
j_gene: TRBJ2-7
v_gene: TRBV9
CDR3nt: TGTGCCAGCAGCCCCCAGATAGGGATCGGCGGGAGGATAAACGAGCAGTACTTC
CDR3aa: CASSPQIGIGGRINEQYF

d_gene: NA
abundance: NA
j_gene: TRBJ2-2
v_gene: TRBV9
CDR3nt: TGTGCCAGCAGCGCCGGGACTGTGGCGGCCGGGGAGCTGTTTTTT
CDR3aa: CASSAGTVAAGELFF

d_gene: TRBD2
abundance: NA
j_gene: TRBJ2-7
v_gene: TRBV5-1
CDR3nt: TGCGCCAGCAGGATGGGAACTACGGGAGGGCCCTACGAGCAGTACTTC
CDR3aa: CASRMGTTGGPYEQYF

d_gene: NA
abundance: NA
j_gene: TRBJ2-1
v_gene: TRBV19
CDR3nt: TGTGCCAGTAGTAGCGAGGGACTTCCCGACAATGAGCAGTTCTTC
CDR3aa: CASSSEGLPDNEQFF

d_gene: TRBD1
abundance: NA
j_gene: TRBJ2-5
v_gene: TRBV9
CDR3nt: TGTGCCAGCAGCGTAGGGGACAGGGAGACCCAGTACTTC
CDR3aa: CASSVGDRETQYF

d_gene: TRBD1
abundance: NA
j_gene: TRBJ2-5
v_gene: TRBV7-6
CDR3nt: TGTGCCAGCAGCGTTGGACAGGGGGTTCGAGAGACCCAGTACTTC
CDR3aa: CASSVGQGVRETQYF

d_gene: TRBD2
abundance: NA
j_gene: TRBJ2-7
v_gene: TRBV18
CDR3nt: TGTGCCAGCTCACGGGAGCAGACTAGCGGGGCCTACGAGCAGTACTTC
CDR3aa: CASSREQTSGAYEQYF

d_gene: TRBD2
abundance: NA
j_gene: TRBJ2-1
v_gene: TRBV6-5
CDR3nt: TGTGCCAGCAGTTACAGGCGGGAGAGCTCCTACAATGAGCAGTTCTTC
CDR3aa: CASSYRRESSYNEQFF

d_gene: TRBD1
abundance: NA
j_gene: TRBJ1-2
v_gene: TRBV23-1
CDR3nt: TGCGCCAGCAGCGCCGACAGGGTAAGGTATGGCTACACCTTC
CDR3aa: CASSADRVRYGYTF

d_gene: NA
abundance: NA
j_gene: TRBJ2-1
v_gene: TRBV11-2
CDR3nt: TGTGCCAGCAGCCAGGGACTCTCCGATGAGCAGTTCTTC
CDR3aa: CASSQGLSDEQFF

d_gene: NA
abundance: NA
j_gene: TRBJ2-3
v_gene: TRBV9
CDR3nt: TGTGCCAGCAGCGTAGTGTCCCTGGGGGCTTCAGATACGCAGTATTTT
CDR3aa: CASSVVSLGASDTQYF

d_gene: TRBD2
abundance: NA
j_gene: TRBJ2-1
v_gene: TRBV27
CDR3nt: TGTGCCAGCAGTTACCGCGGGGGTAGGAATGAGCAGTTCTTC
CDR3aa: CASSYRGGRNEQFF

d_gene: TRBD2
abundance: NA
j_gene: TRBJ2-1
v_gene: TRBV27
CDR3nt: TGTGCCAGCAGTAGAGCGGGGGGGATAGGGAATGAGCAGTTCTTC
CDR3aa: CASSRAGGIGNEQFF

d_gene: TRBD1
abundance: few
j_gene: TRBJ2-1
v_gene: TRBV27
CDR3nt: TGTGCCAGCAGTTCGGCGGGACAGGGGGAACAAGCCCATGTGTTCTTC
CDR3aa: CASSSAGQGEQAHVFF

d_gene: NA
abundance: NA
j_gene: TRBJ1-5
v_gene: TRBV6-5
CDR3nt: TGTGCCAGCAGACGCGCGGGGAATCAGCCCCAGCATTTT
CDR3aa: CASRRAGNQPQHF